The text below deals with one TCR beta chain. Its antigen is as yet unknown. The sample belongs to a study of a mutant IDH1 vaccine in newly diagnosed glioma. In the study overall: Vaccination was launched 4-6 weeks after radiotherapy alone, or with temozolomide cycles. It was radiotherapy, temozolomide, or both that patients received previously, with most receiving both.

Time point meaning: week 23, last vaccination. Every single dose of the vaccine, 300 ug of mutant IDH1 20-mer peptide, came with topical imiquimod. Study-wide results and caveats: Seemingly, pseudoprogression had no relation to changes in the top peripheral T cell clonotypes.

The method was immunoSEQ multiplex PCR; TCRdb's version includes in-frame clones alone and lacks a portion of them. The sample carries roughly 60,000 clones, 80% to 90% recorded once. The CDR3 covers 13 residues. Germline loops: CDR1 SNHLY, CDR2 FYNNEI. V lost 5 bases to trimming and J lost 11 bases, with 16 bases between them. The specimen was PBMCs, collected from a glioma patient whose treatment included an IDH1 peptide vaccine. The sequence was collected from a man in his thirties or forties with glioma. This chain links TRBV2 with TRBJ2-1; D unresolved. CDR3 protein: CASSLSERQKQFF. The CDR3 DNA sequence: TGTGCCAGCAGTTTAAGCGAGCGCCAAAAGCAGTTCTTC.